This T cell receptor beta chain derives from a study of CD8 T cells in Susac syndrome. While CD8+ and CD4+ T cells were isolated negatively, TEMRA cells were enriched by FACS. A quantity of roughly 0.5 to 1 ug RNA underwent reverse transcription using random hexamers. Amplification of TCR beta CDR3 was carried out by immunoSEQ multiplex PCR, which covered 54 Vbeta and 13 Jbeta segments. Using its own MiXCR run on the immunoSEQ multiplex PCR reads, TCRdb lists one record per CDR3 protein. The sample consists of roughly 200,000 distinct CDR3 sequences, about 95% of them appearing once. Material: CD4+ T cells from PBMCs. The origin of this receptor is a human donor in good health.

In nucleotides, the CDR3 is TGCAGTGCTACACAGGGACGGAGCAATCAGCCCCAGCATTTT. This encodes CSATQGRSNQPQHF. The rearrangement uses TRBV20-1 and TRBJ1-5; a possible D gene is TRBD1 (6 bases). Germline values: CDR1 DFQATT, CDR2 SNEGSKA (reference sequence). V dropped 4 bases and J dropped 1 base, with 11 bases sitting between them. CDR3 length: 14 residues.